A single sample gave rise to the 27 T cell receptor beta chains below, sequenced in a study of T cell responses to AZD1222 COVID-19 vaccine. The assay was immunoSEQ multiplex PCR, and TCRdb's table has in-frame clones only and misses some. The table lists 150,000 or so clones, roughly nine tenths of them singletons. Specimen: peripheral blood, collected 28 days after the second AZD1222 dose. All receptors derive from an adult who received the AZD1222 COVID-19 vaccine.

The chain is built from TRBV21-1 and TRBJ2-7; TRBD1 is the table's D call and was not checked against the DNA. TRBV21-1 is designated a pseudogene. The CDR3 totals 14 residues. CDR3 amino acids: CASSKEGRAYEQYF. DNA of the CDR3: TGTGCCAGCAGCAAAGAGGGCAGGGCCTACGAGCAGTACTTC.

The rearrangement uses TRBV5-4 and TRBJ1-2; 9 bases line up with TRBD1. Unmatched junction bases numbered 2, after V lost 0 bases and J lost 8 bases. The germline CDR1 and CDR2 sequences are SGHNT and YYREEE (reference sequence). The CDR3 sequence is 13 residues long. The CDR3 spells CASSLADRGGYTF. The CDR3 DNA follows: TGTGCCAGCAGCTTGGCGGACAGGGGAGGCTACACCTTC.

The chain employs TRBV3-1 (or the pseudogene TRBV3-2) and TRBJ1-4; possible D gene TRBD1, 6 bases. With 4 bases removed from V and 7 bases from J, the gap between germline ends came to 19 bases. This CDR3 is 16 amino acids long. Germline V lookup: CDR1 LGHDT, CDR2 YNNKEL (reference sequence). CDR3 in amino acids: CASSLRGGAIVEKLFF. In DNA form, the CDR3 reads TGTGCCAGCAGCCTTCGAGGGGGGGCGATCGTTGAAAAACTGTTTTTT.

The V and J genes are TRBV7-8 and TRBJ1-4, with a possible D match to TRBD1 (5 bases). The CDR3 totals 14 residues. Deletions cut 5 bases from V and 3 bases from J, with 10 bases between. Germline CDR1 reads SGHVS; CDR2 reads FQNEAQ. The CDR3 region is CASSRGLSNEKLFF. The CDR3 nucleotides are TGTGCCAGCAGCCGGGGACTGTCTAATGAAAAACTGTTTTTT. Drawing the rest from reference TRBV7-8 and TRBJ1-4, the complete variable domain is GAGVSQSPRYKVAKRGQDVALRCDPISGHVSLFWYQQALGQGPEFLTYFQNEAQLDKSGLPSDRFFAERPEGSVSTLKIQRTQQEDSAVYLCASSRGLSNEKLFFGSGTQLSVL.

This chain connects TRBV25-1 to TRBJ2-2, with D possibly being TRBD1 (5 bases). This CDR3 has 13 amino acids. Germline assignment: CDR1 MGHDK and CDR2 SYGVNS. V shed 5 bases and J shed 5 bases, with 9 bases lying between them. Here the CDR3 reads CASSLQETGELFF. The CDR3 DNA reads TGTGCCAGCAGTCTACAGGAGACCGGGGAGCTGTTTTTT.

This clone was seen only once. The chain couples TRBV5-1 to TRBJ2-5; D is ambiguous. This CDR3 region has 14 residues. Germline V gene sequence: CDR1 SGHRS, CDR2 YFSETQ. V was shortened by 0 bases and J by 2 bases, with 8 bases between the two germline ends. This CDR3 reads CASSLAIGQETQYF. For the CDR3, the DNA is TGCGCCAGCAGCTTGGCCATAGGGCAAGAGACCCAGTACTTC.

The V gene is TRBV6-2 or TRBV6-3, the J gene TRBJ1-5; tentatively, D is TRBD1 (5 bases). CDR1 is MNHEY, CDR2 SVGEGT, per germline. Trimming took off 2 bases at V and 7 bases at J, with 15 bases between the two ends. The CDR3 is 15 amino acids. CDR3 in DNA: TGTGCCAGCAGTTACCCCGGGACTCTTGGCCAGCCCCAGCATTTT. It codes for CASSYPGTLGQPQHF.

The chain is built from TRBV7-3 and TRBJ2-7; D is undetermined. The V gene's germline CDR1 is SGHTA and CDR2 FQGTGA. This CDR3 has 15 residues. The V and J ends lost 2 bases and 4 bases respectively, with 15 bases between them. The CDR3 is CASSLAPDFGYEQYF. CDR3 in DNA: TGTGCCAGCAGCTTAGCCCCCGACTTTGGTTACGAGCAGTACTTC.

This clone has just one count. V and J are TRBV24-1 and TRBJ1-2; TRBD1 aligns across 7 bases. The CDR3 consists of 14 residues. Germline CDR1 reads KGHDR; CDR2 reads SFDVKD. V shed 3 bases and J 3 bases; nucleotides not matched to a gene: 3. As DNA, the CDR3 is TGTGCCACCAGTGATCCGGGACAGTACTATGGCTACACCTTC. Amino acid sequence: CATSDPGQYYGYTF.

V usage is TRBV20-1 and J usage is TRBJ1-2; no definite D call. The CDR3 has 11 amino acids. Germline CDR1 reads DFQATT; CDR2 reads SNEGSKA (reference sequence). Trimming took 5 bases from V and 5 from J, leaving 9 bases between them. CDR3 nucleotide sequence: TGCAGTGCTCAATCTCGATATGGCTACACCTTC. This translates into CSAQSRYGYTF.

The rearrangement links TRBV30 to TRBJ2-7; no definite D call. This CDR3 spans 12 amino acids. V lost 3 bases, J lost 0 bases, and 6 bases lay in between. Germline V gene data show CDR1 as GTSNPN and CDR2 as SVGIG (reference sequence). The CDR3 DNA sequence: TGTGCCTGGAGCATCAACTCCTACGAGCAGTACTTC. As protein: CAWSINSYEQYF.

The chain uses TRBV6-6 and TRBJ2-2; unclear D gene. The CDR3 contains 14 residues. Trimming stripped 8 bases from V and 6 bases from J, with 16 bases between. Germline lookup yields CDR1 MNHNY and CDR2 SVGAGI (reference sequence). In DNA, the CDR3 is TGTGCCAGCGACCCTAGTGGCTTCGCCGGGGAGCTGTTTTTT. This sequence encodes CASDPSGFAGELFF.

This clone was seen only once. This rearrangement joins TRBV6-1 to TRBJ1-2; D is undetermined. Between the trimmed V and J ends, which lost 2 bases and 10 bases, there was a span of 14 bases. Germline CDR1 MNHNS, CDR2 SASEGT. This CDR3 comprises 13 residues. For the CDR3, the DNA is TGTGCCAGCAGTGAACTGTATAACGGGCACTACACCTTC. Translation gives CASSELYNGHYTF.

CDR3 sequence reads: CSASYGGGTNEKLFF. The CDR3 DNA sequence: TGCAGTGCTAGTTACGGGGGCGGGACTAATGAAAAACTGTTTTTT. The V and J genes are TRBV20-1 and TRBJ1-4; D is perhaps TRBD1 (6 bases). Trimming removed 3 bases at V and 2 bases at J, with 13 bases between. This CDR3 region has 15 residues. CDR1 DFQATT and CDR2 SNEGSKA come from the germline V gene (reference sequence).

This rearrangement joins TRBV7-3 to TRBJ2-1, with TRBD1 as a possible D gene (6 bases). Germline lookup yields CDR1 SGHTA and CDR2 FQGTGA. CDR3 size: 15 residues. V was clipped by 2 bases and J by 7 bases, with 15 bases between them. In DNA form, the CDR3 reads TGTGCCAGCAGCTTATCTAGGGGGTTCAGGAATGAGCAGTTCTTC. Amino acid sequence: CASSLSRGFRNEQFF.

The J gene is TRBJ1-2, the V gene TRBV6-2 or TRBV6-3; D is possibly TRBD1 (6 bases). This CDR3 has 13 residues. The V end lost 5 bases, the J end lost 8 bases, and 15 bases lay between the germline ends. Per germline, CDR1 MNHEY and CDR2 SVGEGT. This chain's CDR3 is CASSLPGARGYTF. CDR3 DNA: TGTGCCAGCAGTCTTCCAGGGGCGAGGGGCTACACCTTC.

The chain couples TRBV3-1 (or the pseudogene TRBV3-2) to TRBJ1-2; D gene unclear. The germline CDR1 and CDR2 sequences are LGHDT and YNNKEL (reference sequence). The germline V and J ends were trimmed by 4 bases and 3 bases, with 15 bases remaining between them. The CDR3 contains 15 residues. The CDR3 region is CASSLYSWGDYGYTF. In DNA form, the CDR3 reads TGTGCCAGCAGCCTCTATTCTTGGGGAGACTATGGCTACACCTTC.

The chain recombines TRBV19 with TRBJ2-2, with D possibly being TRBD2 (6 bases). Germline values: CDR1 LNHDA, CDR2 SQIVND (reference sequence). Trimming took off 5 bases at V and 6 bases at J, with 13 bases between the two ends. The CDR3 has 14 amino acids. CDR3 in DNA: TGTGCCAGTAGTCCCACTGGGAGGTCCGGGGAGCTGTTTTTT. Protein: CASSPTGRSGELFF.

This chain links TRBV18 with TRBJ1-2; 7 bases match TRBD1. There are 15 residues in the CDR3. From germline, CDR1 is KGHSH and CDR2 LQKENI. V was clipped by 5 bases and J by 4 bases; unmatched bases: 10. The CDR3 protein is CASSLSGQQGYGYTF. For the CDR3, the DNA is TGTGCCAGCTCATTATCGGGACAGCAGGGCTATGGCTACACCTTC.

The J gene is TRBJ1-5, the V gene TRBV6-4; 8 bases map to TRBD1. The CDR3 covers 16 residues. Germline assignment: CDR1 MRHNA and CDR2 SNTAGT. V lost 9 bases to trimming and J lost 1 base; unmatched junction nucleotides: 11. CDR3 sequence (DNA): TGTGCCAGACCGGGACAGGAAATGATAAGCAATCAGCCCCAGCATTTT. It specifies CARPGQEMISNQPQHF.

The chain is built from TRBV10-3 and TRBJ1-4; D is uncertain. This CDR3 has 16 residues. The germline V and J ends were trimmed by 6 bases and 8 bases, with 22 bases remaining between them. CDR1 is ENHRY and CDR2 is SYGVKD in the germline V gene. This chain's CDR3 is CAIRKEAGEEVEKLFF. DNA for the CDR3: TGTGCCATCAGAAAAGAGGCCGGGGAGGAGGTGGAAAAACTGTTTTTT.

The chain recombines TRBV12-3 or TRBV12-4 with TRBJ1-2; D is ambiguous. Trimming stripped 3 bases from V and 8 bases from J, with 10 bases between. CDR3 length equals 12 residues. Written as DNA, the CDR3 is TGTGCCAGCAGTTTTTCGGTCAGAGGCTACACCTTC. Encoded protein: CASSFSVRGYTF.

The chain carries TRBV28 and TRBJ1-1, with a tentative D call TRBD1 (5 bases). V lost 2 bases and J 0 bases, leaving 10 bases between the germline ends. CDR1 is MDHEN and CDR2 is SYDVKM in the germline V gene. CDR3 length equals 15 residues. CDR3 sequence reads: CASSLGGRMNTEAFF. The DNA for the CDR3 is TGTGCCAGCAGTTTAGGGGGGAGGATGAACACTGAAGCTTTCTTT.

CDR3 region: CASRSGTGRVEQFF. The CDR3 coding sequence is TGTGCCTCTAGGTCCGGGACAGGGAGGGTTGAGCAGTTCTTC. The chain employs TRBV7-9 and TRBJ2-1; TRBD1 agrees at 9 bases. Looked up from germline, CDR1 is SEHNR and CDR2 is FQNEAQ (reference sequence). The CDR3 is 14 amino acids. V lost 11 bases and J lost 9; bases outside the gene matches: 14.

This clone was seen once. This chain uses TRBV5-4 with TRBJ1-6; D unresolved. The CDR3 loop spans 15 amino acids. V was shortened by 3 bases and J by 7 bases, with 14 bases between the two germline ends. The germline gives CDR1 SGHNT, CDR2 YYREEE (reference sequence). The CDR3 nucleotides read TGTGCCAGCAGCTACGTACCGGGGAACAATTCACCCCTCCACTTT. This sequence encodes CASSYVPGNNSPLHF.

The chain is built from TRBV19 and TRBJ1-2; D possibly corresponds to TRBD1 (5 bases). Trimming stripped 4 bases from V and 4 bases from J, with 16 bases between. The CDR3 has 15 residues. Germline CDR1 and CDR2: LNHDA and SQIVND (reference sequence). In nucleotides, the CDR3 is TGTGCCAGTAGTACCACACCGACAGCTAGCTATGGCTACACCTTC. This translates into CASSTTPTASYGYTF. The full variable domain, its missing parts supplied by reference TRBV19 and TRBJ1-2, is DGGITQSPKYLFRKEGQNVTLSCEQNLNHDAMYWYRQDPGQGLRLIYYSQIVNDFQKGDIAEGYSVSREKKESFPLTVTSAQKNPTAFYLCASSTTPTASYGYTFGSGTRLTVV.

The chain employs TRBV7-2 and TRBJ2-3, with TRBD2 matching 7 bases. The CDR3 contains 16 residues. Germline lookup yields CDR1 SGHTA and CDR2 FQGNSA. V dropped 1 base and J dropped 7; count of bases not matched to a gene: 11. CDR3: CASSLGGGSGQNTQYF. For the CDR3, the DNA is TGTGCCAGCAGCTTAGGGGGGGGTAGCGGACAAAATACGCAGTATTTT.